Here is one TCR beta chain with its context. The antigen is not known. This sample's TCRbeta library carried unique molecular identifier barcodes. Using its own MiXCR run on the PCR reads, TCRdb lists one record per CDR3 protein. The sample lists 780,000 or so distinct CDR3 sequences; about 15% were seen once. This entry belongs to a study of T-cell reconstitution after alpha-beta-depleted transplantation in children. Study-wide results and limits: About two months after transplant, alpha-beta T cells reportedly came from several hundred expanded graft clones.

This CDR3 is 15 amino acids long. With 2 bases removed from V and 4 bases from J, the gap between germline ends came to 10 bases. The germline CDR1 and CDR2 sequences are SGHTS and YDEGEE. Specimen: PBMCs, mostly from graft donor cells, collected 360 days after TCRalphabeta/CD19-depleted stem cell transplant. The J gene is TRBJ2-6, the V gene TRBV5-8; D gene ambiguous. This TCR came from a male patient between 5 and 17 years old who had a stem cell transplant for acute lymphoblastic leukemia, so the T cells may come from the graft donor. This CDR3 reads CASSFLGNGANVLTF. CDR3 bases: TGTGCCAGCAGCTTTTTGGGGAACGGGGCCAACGTCCTGACTTTC.